Below, 18 T cell receptor beta chains from the same sample are listed, as sequenced in a study of early T cells in non-severe SARS-CoV-2 infection. TCRdb itself ran the 5' RACE reads through MiXCR, one entry per CDR3 protein. The repertoire consists of fewer than 80,000 distinct CDR3 sequences, with about 9% occurring once and the leading ten covering less than 6.5%. The sample was whole blood. These receptors were obtained from an adult who was a healthcare worker with PCR-confirmed SARS-CoV-2 infection or an uninfected control (not recorded which).

The rearrangement joins TRBV6-5 to TRBJ1-2, with D maybe TRBD1 (5 bases). The CDR3 length is 13 residues. Germline V gene data show CDR1 as MNHEY and CDR2 as SVGAGI. V was pared by 2 bases and J by 8 bases, with 12 bases between. The CDR3 here is CASSYPGREGYTF. The CDR3 DNA follows: TGTGCCAGCAGTTACCCTGGCAGGGAAGGCTACACCTTC.

This clonotype was found many times. CDR3 residues: CSAGGQGVSNEKLFF. The CDR3 DNA sequence: TGCAGTGCTGGAGGACAGGGGGTCTCCAATGAAAAACTGTTTTTT. The rearrangement links TRBV20-1 to TRBJ1-4; 10 positions match TRBD1. V lost 5 bases and J lost 5; bases outside the gene matches: 8. The CDR3 extends over 15 amino acids. Germline V CDR1 and CDR2: DFQATT, SNEGSKA (reference sequence).

The V and J genes are TRBV6-6 and TRBJ2-3; 7 bases match TRBD2. Germline trimming cut 2 bases from V and 0 bases from J; bases unmatched to any gene: 11. The CDR3 loop spans 18 amino acids. In germline, CDR1 is MNHNY, CDR2 SVGAGI (reference sequence). In DNA, the CDR3 is TGTGCCAGCAGTTACCCGAGGGGCGCGGGGGTTAGCACAGATACGCAGTATTTT. Encoded protein: CASSYPRGAGVSTDTQYF.

This clonotype was detected many times. The chain employs TRBV29-1 and TRBJ2-1; a possible D gene is TRBD1 (6 bases). The CDR3 is 12 residues long. Germline-derived CDR1 and CDR2 are SQVTM and ANQGSEA. Trimming took 4 bases from V and 7 from J, leaving 11 bases between them. The CDR3 DNA reads as TGCAGCGTTGGTGTAGGGGGAAATGAGCAGTTCTTC. It encodes CSVGVGGNEQFF.

The rearrangement links TRBV12-3 or TRBV12-4 to TRBJ1-1; TRBD1 agrees at 11 bases. With V trimmed by 6 bases and J by 7 bases, 4 bases remained unmatched. This CDR3 has 13 amino acids. The CDR3 DNA is TGTGCCAGCAGCTGGACAGGGGGCATTGAAGCTTTCTTT. Protein sequence: CASSWTGGIEAFF.

This clonotype was picked up many times. V is TRBV13 and J is TRBJ2-6, with TRBD1 matching 7 bases. From germline, CDR1 is PRHDT and CDR2 FYEKMQ (reference sequence). The CDR3 is 15 residues long. V was pared by 7 bases and J by 2 bases, with 5 bases of the junction left unmatched. CDR3: CASKRGGTGANVLTF. The CDR3 DNA follows: TGTGCCAGCAAAAGAGGGGGCACTGGGGCCAACGTCCTGACTTTC.

This clonotype showed up many times. The chain is built from TRBV20-1 and TRBJ2-1, with 9 positions matching TRBD2. Germline V lookup: CDR1 DFQATT, CDR2 SNEGSKA (reference sequence). V was pared by 4 bases and J by 3 bases, with 7 bases of the junction left unmatched. The length of the CDR3 is 15 residues. This chain's CDR3 is CSANQGLALYNEQFF. CDR3 DNA: TGCAGTGCTAACCAGGGACTAGCCCTCTACAATGAGCAGTTCTTC.

This clonotype was observed at least ten times. The chain employs TRBV6-2 or TRBV6-3 and TRBJ2-7; TRBD2 might be the D (5 bases). CDR1 MNHEY and CDR2 SVGEGT come from the germline V gene. This CDR3 spans 15 amino acids. Trimming cost V 2 bases and J 4 bases, with 15 bases left between them. CDR3 bases: TGTGCCAGCAGTTACCTGGACCCCGGGATGTACGAGCAGTACTTC. Encoded protein: CASSYLDPGMYEQYF.

This clonotype was recorded many times. This sequence joins TRBV7-2 and TRBJ2-3, with a weak D call TRBD2 (6 bases). V was trimmed by 6 bases and J by 3 bases, leaving 16 bases between them. The CDR3 is made up of 15 amino acids. CDR1 is SGHTA, CDR2 FQGNSA, per germline. The CDR3 nucleotides are TGTGCCAGCAGTCCCGGACTACCAGGAACAGATACGCAGTATTTT. Its translation is CASSPGLPGTDTQYF.

This clonotype was seen many times. The chain employs TRBV20-1 and TRBJ1-5; a possible D gene is TRBD1 (5 bases). The CDR3 covers 13 residues. CDR1 DFQATT and CDR2 SNEGSKA come from the germline V gene (reference sequence). The V end lost 4 bases, the J end lost 0 bases, and 7 bases lay between the germline ends. CDR3 in amino acids: CSATQGSNQPQHF. The CDR3 region has the DNA TGCAGTGCTACTCAGGGTAGCAATCAGCCCCAGCATTTT.

This clonotype was found a few times. The rearrangement uses TRBV9 and TRBJ1-1; TRBD1 aligns across 7 bases. V lost 4 bases, J lost 4 bases, and 4 bases stayed unmatched. CDR1 is SGDLS, CDR2 YYNGEE, per germline. This CDR3 region has 13 residues. The CDR3 region has the DNA TGTGCCAGCAGCCGAGACAGGGCCACTGAAGCTTTCTTT. Its protein is CASSRDRATEAFF.

This clonotype has ten or more counts. CDR3 coding DNA: TGTGCCAGCTCAGGGGGACAGTCCTTCGCTCAGCCCCAGCATTTT. Its protein product is CASSGGQSFAQPQHF. The V gene is TRBV6-1, the J gene TRBJ1-5; TRBD1 matches 7 bases. CDR1 is MNHNS and CDR2 is SASEGT in the germline V gene. CDR3 length equals 15 residues. Unmatched junction bases numbered 13, after V lost 8 bases and J lost 6 bases.

CDR3 in DNA: TGTGCCACCAGTGATTCAAGAACTATCACAGATACGCAGTATTTT. Protein product: CATSDSRTITDTQYF. This chain connects TRBV24-1 to TRBJ2-3; D not certain. The V gene lost 2 bases and the J gene lost 2 bases, with 10 bases spanning the gap. Germline CDR1 KGHDR, CDR2 SFDVKD. The CDR3 is 15 residues long.

This clonotype showed up many times. The V and J genes are TRBV5-1 and TRBJ2-3, with D unresolved. The germline V gene encodes CDR1 SGHRS and CDR2 YFSETQ. This CDR3 is built from 13 residues. Trimming left V 4 bases short and J 4 bases short, with 10 bases between. The DNA of the CDR3 is TGCGCCAGCAGCCCCCTGGAGCCAGATACGCAGTATTTT. It specifies CASSPLEPDTQYF.

Of note for this clonotype: A read error is possible here, since a much larger clone lies one base away. This chain joins TRBV29-1 and TRBJ1-1, with no clear D. This CDR3 comprises 11 residues. Germline V gene lookup returns CDR1 SQVTM and CDR2 ANQGSEA. The CDR3 nucleotides read TGCGGCGTTTTAGCTATCACTGAAGCTTTCTTT. It encodes CGVLAITEAFF.

This chain's CDR3 is CSAGTSADTDTQYF. The CDR3 region has the DNA TGCAGTGCGGGGACTAGCGCGGACACAGATACGCAGTATTTT. The chain employs TRBV20-1 and TRBJ2-3; 10 bases agree with TRBD2. This CDR3 region has 14 residues. Germline V CDR1 and CDR2: DFQATT, SNEGSKA (reference sequence). The V gene end was trimmed by 6 bases and the J gene end by 2 bases; junction bases not matched to a gene: 5.

The chain is built from TRBV27 and TRBJ2-2; the match to TRBD1 covers 8 bases. The length of the CDR3 is 17 residues. The junction had 12 bases not matched to a gene; V was cut back by 6 bases and J by 3 bases. CDR1 is MNHEY and CDR2 is SMNVEV in the germline V gene (reference sequence). The CDR3 is CASSPRPGGLYTGELFF. CDR3 nucleotide sequence: TGTGCCAGCAGCCCGCGTCCAGGGGGCCTATACACCGGGGAGCTGTTTTTT.

This clonotype appeared many times. V and J are TRBV2 and TRBJ2-3, with 10 nucleotides matching TRBD2. Germline CDR1 reads SNHLY; CDR2 reads FYNNEI. CDR3 length: 16 residues. J gave up 1 base and V 6 bases, and 7 bases lay outside the gene matches. CDR3 residues: CASRSRTSGGTDTQYF. The CDR3 nucleotides read TGTGCCAGCAGGAGTAGGACTAGCGGAGGCACAGATACGCAGTATTTT.